This T cell receptor beta chain derives from a study of sequential checkpoint blockade in melanoma. The assay was immunoSEQ multiplex PCR, and TCRdb's table has in-frame clones only and misses some. The table lists under 20,000 clones, more than 70% of them singletons, with 30% to 45% in the top ten. Described treatment: randomized to nivolumab then ipilimumab (arm A) or the reverse (arm B). Live CD3+CD8+ CD19− CD56− cells were sorted from PBMCs. This CDR3 is built from 14 residues. Per germline, CDR1 MDHEN and CDR2 SYDVKM. Deletions cut 0 bases from V and 4 bases from J, with 9 bases between. This specimen was CD8+ T cells sorted from blood (inferred from file names), taken from a patient given nivolumab and ipilimumab in sequence. This receptor was identified in a human donor with melanoma. The rearrangement joins TRBV28 to TRBJ1-1; perhaps TRBD1 as D (5 bases). CDR3 region: CASSLWGRGTEAFF. The CDR3 coding sequence is TGTGCCAGCAGTTTATGGGGGCGCGGCACTGAAGCTTTCTTT.